This TCR beta chain is drawn from a study of beta chain features in type 1 diabetes. Study background: Examination of sorted cells across all samples involved 90 million to 120 million cells.

CD45RO/CCR7/CD25/CD127/CD95/CD27 separated CD4+ naive, central memory, regulatory and stem cell-like memory cells by sorting. Study-wide results and limits: Insertions at VDJ junctions were less frequent in type 1 diabetes patients. These patients also deleted more nucleotides at the same junctions. Patients with Type 1 diabetes showed moderately but significantly shorter TCRB CDR3s in all four CD4+ subsets.

This clone was seen a handful of times. The antigen is unknown. Germline-derived CDR1 and CDR2 are SQVTM and ANQGSEA. The J segment lost 5 bases and the V segment lost 4 bases, leaving 4 bases of the junction unmatched. This CDR3 is built from 13 residues. As every portion of the isolated RNA was reverse transcribed, the sequencing read expressed TCRB transcripts. Clones were sequenced by immunoSEQ multiplex PCR, and TCRdb holds only the in-frame ones, with some missing. This sample has 120,000 to 150,000 clones; around 50% occur once, and the top ten carry under 0.45%. The V call is TRBV29-1, the J call TRBJ2-1, with 8 bases identical to TRBD1. Sequenced material: Tregs from blood. The clonotype was recovered from a man aged 18 to 35 in good health. CDR3 region: CSVGQGLDNEQFF. DNA of the CDR3: TGCAGCGTTGGACAGGGGCTGGACAATGAGCAGTTCTTC.